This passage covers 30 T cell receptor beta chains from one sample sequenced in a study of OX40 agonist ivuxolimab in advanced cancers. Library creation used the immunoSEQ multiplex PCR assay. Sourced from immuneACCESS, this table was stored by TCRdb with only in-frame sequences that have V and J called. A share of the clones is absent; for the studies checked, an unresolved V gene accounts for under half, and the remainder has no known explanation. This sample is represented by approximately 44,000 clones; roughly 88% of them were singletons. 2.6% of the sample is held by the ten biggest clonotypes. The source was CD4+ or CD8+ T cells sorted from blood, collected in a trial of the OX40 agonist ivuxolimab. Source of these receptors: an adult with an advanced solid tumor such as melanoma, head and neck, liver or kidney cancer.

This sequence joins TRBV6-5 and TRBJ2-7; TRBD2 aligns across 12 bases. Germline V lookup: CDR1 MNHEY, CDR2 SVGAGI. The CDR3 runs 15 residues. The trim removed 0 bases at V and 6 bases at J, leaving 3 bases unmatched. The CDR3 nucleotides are TGTGCCAGCAGTTACTCAGAACTAGCGGGAGGCGAGCAGTACTTC. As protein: CASSYSELAGGEQYF.

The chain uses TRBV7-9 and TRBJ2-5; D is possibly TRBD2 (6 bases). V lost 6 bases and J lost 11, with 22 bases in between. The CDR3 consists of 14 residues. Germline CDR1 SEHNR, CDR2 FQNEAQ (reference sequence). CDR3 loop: CASSRGAGIGEQYF. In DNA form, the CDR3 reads TGTGCCAGCAGTCGCGGGGCGGGGATAGGTGAGCAGTACTTC.

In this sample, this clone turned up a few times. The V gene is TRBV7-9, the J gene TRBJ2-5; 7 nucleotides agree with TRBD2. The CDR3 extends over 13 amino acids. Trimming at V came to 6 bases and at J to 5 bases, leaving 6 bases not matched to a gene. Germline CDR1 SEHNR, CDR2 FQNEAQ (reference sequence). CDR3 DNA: TGTGCCAGCAGGTCGCGGGAGTGGGAGACCCAGTACTTC. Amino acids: CASRSREWETQYF.

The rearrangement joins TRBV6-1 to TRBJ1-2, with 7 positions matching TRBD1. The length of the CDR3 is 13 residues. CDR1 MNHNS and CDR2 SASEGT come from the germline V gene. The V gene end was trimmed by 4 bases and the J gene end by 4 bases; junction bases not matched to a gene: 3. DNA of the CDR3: TGTGCCAGCAGTGGACAGGGCCGCTATGGCTACACCTTC. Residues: CASSGQGRYGYTF.

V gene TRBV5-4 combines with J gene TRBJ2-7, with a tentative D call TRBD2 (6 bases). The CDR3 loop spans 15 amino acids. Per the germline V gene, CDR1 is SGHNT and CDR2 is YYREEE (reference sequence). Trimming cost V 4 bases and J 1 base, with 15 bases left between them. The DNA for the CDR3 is TGTGCCAGCAGCGTGGAGGCAGGACTATCCTACGAGCAGTACTTC. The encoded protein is CASSVEAGLSYEQYF.

CDR3 nucleotides: TGTGCCAGCAGCTTAGTCGGACAGGGTCAACAAGAGACCCAGTACTTC. Its protein product is CASSLVGQGQQETQYF. V is TRBV7-8 and J is TRBJ2-5; 8 bases are shared with TRBD1. The CDR3 contains 16 residues. Germline lookup yields CDR1 SGHVS and CDR2 FQNEAQ. Trimming cost V 1 base and J 2 bases; bases outside gene matches: 6.

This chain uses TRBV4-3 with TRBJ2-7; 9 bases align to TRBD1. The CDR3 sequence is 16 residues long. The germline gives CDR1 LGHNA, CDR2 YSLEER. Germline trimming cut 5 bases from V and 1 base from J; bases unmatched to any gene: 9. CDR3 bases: TGCGCCAGCAGCGGCGACCGCGGGACAGGGTCCTACGAGCAGTACTTC. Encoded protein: CASSGDRGTGSYEQYF.

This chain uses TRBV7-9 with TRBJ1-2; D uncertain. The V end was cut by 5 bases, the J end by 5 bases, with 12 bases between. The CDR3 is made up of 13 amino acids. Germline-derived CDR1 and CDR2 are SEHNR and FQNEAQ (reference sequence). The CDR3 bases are TGTGCCAGCAGCCCATCAAGAGAGTATGGCTACACCTTC. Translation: CASSPSREYGYTF. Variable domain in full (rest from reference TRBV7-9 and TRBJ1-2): DTGVSQNPRHKITKRGQNVTFRCDPISEHNRLYWYRQTLGQGPEFLTYFQNEAQLEKSRLLSDRFSAERPKGSFSTLEIQRTEQGDSAMYLCASSPSREYGYTFGSGTRLTVV.

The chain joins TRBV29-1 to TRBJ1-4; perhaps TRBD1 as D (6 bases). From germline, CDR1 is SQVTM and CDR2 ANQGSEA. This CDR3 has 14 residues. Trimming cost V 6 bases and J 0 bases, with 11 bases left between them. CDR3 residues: CSVGGAATNEKLFF. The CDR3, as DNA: TGCAGCGTGGGGGGGGCGGCAACTAATGAAAAACTGTTTTTT. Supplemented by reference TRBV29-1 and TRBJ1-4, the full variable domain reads SAVISQKPSRDICQRGTSLTIQCQVDSQVTMMFWYRQQPGQSLTLIATANQGSEATYESGFVIDKFPISRPNLTFSTLTVSNMSPEDSSIYLCSVGGAATNEKLFFGSGTQLSVL.

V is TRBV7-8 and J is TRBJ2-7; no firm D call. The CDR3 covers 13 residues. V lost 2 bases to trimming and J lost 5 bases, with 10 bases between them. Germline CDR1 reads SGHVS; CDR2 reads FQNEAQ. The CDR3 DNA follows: TGTGCCAGCAGCTTAAAGGTATCCCACGAGCAGTACTTC. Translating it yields CASSLKVSHEQYF.

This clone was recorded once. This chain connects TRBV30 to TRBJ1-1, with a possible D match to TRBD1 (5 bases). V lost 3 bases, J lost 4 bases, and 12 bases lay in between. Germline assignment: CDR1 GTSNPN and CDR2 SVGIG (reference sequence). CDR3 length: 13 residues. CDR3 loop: CAWSPGTGTEAFF. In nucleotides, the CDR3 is TGTGCCTGGAGCCCCGGGACCGGCACTGAAGCTTTCTTT.

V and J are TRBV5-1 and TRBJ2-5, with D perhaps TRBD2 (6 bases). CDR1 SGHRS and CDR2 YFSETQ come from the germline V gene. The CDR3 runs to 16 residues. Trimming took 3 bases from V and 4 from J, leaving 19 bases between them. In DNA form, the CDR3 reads TGCGCCAGCAGCTCGGGAGCCTCGGGAGTGGGAGAGACCCAGTACTTC. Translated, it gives CASSSGASGVGETQYF.

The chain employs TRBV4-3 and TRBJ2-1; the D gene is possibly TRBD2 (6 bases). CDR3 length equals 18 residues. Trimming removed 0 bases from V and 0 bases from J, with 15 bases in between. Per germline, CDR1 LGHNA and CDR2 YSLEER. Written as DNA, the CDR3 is TGCGCCAGCAGCCAAGATCATGGGGCGGGGAGCTCCTACAATGAGCAGTTCTTC. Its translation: CASSQDHGAGSSYNEQFF.

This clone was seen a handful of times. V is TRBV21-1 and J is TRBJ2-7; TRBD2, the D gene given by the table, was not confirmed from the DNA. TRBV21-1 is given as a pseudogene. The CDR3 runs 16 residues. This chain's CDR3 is CASSKPAGAPADEQYF. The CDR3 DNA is TGTGCCAGCAGCAAACCCGCCGGAGCCCCAGCGGATGAGCAGTACTTC.

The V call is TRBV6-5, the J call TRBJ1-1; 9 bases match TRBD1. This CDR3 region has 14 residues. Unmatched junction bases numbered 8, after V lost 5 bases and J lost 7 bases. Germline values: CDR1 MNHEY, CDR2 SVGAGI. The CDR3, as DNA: TGTGCCAGCAGTACCGTCGGACAGGGGTTTGAAGCTTTCTTT. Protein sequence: CASSTVGQGFEAFF.

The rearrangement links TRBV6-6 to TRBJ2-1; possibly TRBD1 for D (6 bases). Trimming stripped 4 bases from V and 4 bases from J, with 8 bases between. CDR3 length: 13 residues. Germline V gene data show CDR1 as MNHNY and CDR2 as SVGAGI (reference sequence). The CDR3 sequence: CASSFTGYNEQFF. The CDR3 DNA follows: TGTGCCAGCAGTTTTACAGGGTACAATGAGCAGTTCTTC.

The CDR3 region has the DNA TGTGCCAGTAGTATCAGGGACAGTAGCACAGATACGCAGTATTTT. This encodes CASSIRDSSTDTQYF. The chain is built from TRBV19 and TRBJ2-3; TRBD1 matches at 7 bases. CDR3 size: 15 residues. J gave up 0 bases and V 3 bases, and 3 bases lay outside the gene matches. Germline V gene lookup returns CDR1 LNHDA and CDR2 SQIVND (reference sequence).

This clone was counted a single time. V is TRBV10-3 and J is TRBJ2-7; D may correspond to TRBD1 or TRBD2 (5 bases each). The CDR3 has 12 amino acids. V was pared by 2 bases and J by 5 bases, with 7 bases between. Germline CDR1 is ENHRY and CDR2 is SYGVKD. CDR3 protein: CAISEMGDEQYF. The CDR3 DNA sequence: TGTGCCATCAGTGAGATGGGGGACGAGCAGTACTTC.

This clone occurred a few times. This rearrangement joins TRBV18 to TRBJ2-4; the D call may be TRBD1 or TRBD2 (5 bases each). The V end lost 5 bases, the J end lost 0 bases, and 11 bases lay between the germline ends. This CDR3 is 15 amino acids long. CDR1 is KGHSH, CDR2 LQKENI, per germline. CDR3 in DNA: TGTGCCAGCTCAGGGGACCTACTAGCCAAAAACATTCAGTACTTC. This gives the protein CASSGDLLAKNIQYF.

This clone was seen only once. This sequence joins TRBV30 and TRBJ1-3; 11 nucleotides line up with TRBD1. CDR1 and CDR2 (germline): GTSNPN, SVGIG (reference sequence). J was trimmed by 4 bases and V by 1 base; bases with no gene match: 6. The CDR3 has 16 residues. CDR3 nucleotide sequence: TGTGCCTGGAGTGCCGGGACAGGGGGTCCGGGAAACACCATATATTTT. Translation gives CAWSAGTGGPGNTIYF.

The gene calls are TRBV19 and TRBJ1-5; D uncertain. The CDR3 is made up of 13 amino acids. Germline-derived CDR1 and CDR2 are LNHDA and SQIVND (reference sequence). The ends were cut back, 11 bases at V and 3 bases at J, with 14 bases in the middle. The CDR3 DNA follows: TGTGCCGGTTTTGGAGGTATCAATCAGCCCCAGCATTTT. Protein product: CAGFGGINQPQHF.

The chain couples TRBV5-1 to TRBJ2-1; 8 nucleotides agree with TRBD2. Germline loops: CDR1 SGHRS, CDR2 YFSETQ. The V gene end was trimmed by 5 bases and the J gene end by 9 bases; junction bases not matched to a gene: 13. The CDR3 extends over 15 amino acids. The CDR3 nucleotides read TGCGCCAGCAGTCCCCTTAGCGGGGAATCGGGTGAGCAGTTCTTC. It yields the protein CASSPLSGESGEQFF.

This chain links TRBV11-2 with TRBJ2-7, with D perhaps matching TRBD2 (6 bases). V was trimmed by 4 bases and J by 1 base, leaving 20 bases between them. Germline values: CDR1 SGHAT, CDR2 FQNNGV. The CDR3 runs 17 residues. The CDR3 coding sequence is TGTGCCAGCAGCTCCCCGGCTAGCGACCAAGCTTCCTACGAGCAGTACTTC. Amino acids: CASSSPASDQASYEQYF.

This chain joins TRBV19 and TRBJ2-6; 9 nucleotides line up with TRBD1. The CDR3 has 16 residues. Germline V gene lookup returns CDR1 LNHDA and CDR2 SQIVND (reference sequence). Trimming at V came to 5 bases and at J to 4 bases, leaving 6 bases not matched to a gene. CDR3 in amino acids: CASSPHRGPGANVLTF. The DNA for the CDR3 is TGTGCCAGTAGTCCGCACAGGGGGCCCGGGGCCAACGTCCTGACTTTC.

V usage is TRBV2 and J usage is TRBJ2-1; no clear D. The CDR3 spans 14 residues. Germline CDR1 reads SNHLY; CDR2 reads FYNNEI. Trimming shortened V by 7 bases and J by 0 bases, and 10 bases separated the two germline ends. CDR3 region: CASNLFDSYNEQFF. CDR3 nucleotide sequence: TGTGCCAGCAACCTGTTTGACTCCTACAATGAGCAGTTCTTC.

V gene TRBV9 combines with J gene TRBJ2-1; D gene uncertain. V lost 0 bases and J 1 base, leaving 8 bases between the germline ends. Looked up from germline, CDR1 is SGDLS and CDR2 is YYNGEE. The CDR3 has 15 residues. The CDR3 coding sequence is TGTGCCAGCAGCGTAGCGGGCGGATCCTACAATGAGCAGTTCTTC. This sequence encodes CASSVAGGSYNEQFF.

DNA for the CDR3: TGTGCCAGCGCCCCCGGCAGGGGAGGGTATACTGAAGCTTTCTTT. It translates to CASAPGRGGYTEAFF. The chain combines TRBV6-5 with TRBJ1-1; TRBD1 might be the D (6 bases). The V and J ends lost 8 bases and 5 bases respectively, with 21 bases between them. Germline CDR1 reads MNHEY; CDR2 reads SVGAGI. The CDR3 extends over 15 amino acids.

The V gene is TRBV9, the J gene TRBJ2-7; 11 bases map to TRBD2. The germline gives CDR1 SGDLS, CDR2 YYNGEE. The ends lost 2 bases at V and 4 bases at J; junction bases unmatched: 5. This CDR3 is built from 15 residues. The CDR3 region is CASSVSGTSGYEQYF. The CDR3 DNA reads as TGTGCCAGCAGCGTCTCGGGGACTAGCGGTTACGAGCAGTACTTC.

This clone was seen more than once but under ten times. In DNA form, the CDR3 reads TGTGCCAGCAGCGCCCTACAGGGTCACAATGAGCAGTTCTTC. Amino acids: CASSALQGHNEQFF. The chain links TRBV11-2 to TRBJ2-1; possible D gene TRBD1, 6 bases. Between the trimmed V and J ends, which lost 5 bases and 5 bases, there was a span of 13 bases. Germline-derived CDR1 and CDR2 are SGHAT and FQNNGV. CDR3 size: 14 residues.

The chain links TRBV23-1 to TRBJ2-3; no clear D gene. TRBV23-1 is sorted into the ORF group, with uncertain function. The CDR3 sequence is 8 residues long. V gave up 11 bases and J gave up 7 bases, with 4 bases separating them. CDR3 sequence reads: CASYTQYF. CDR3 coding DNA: TGCGCCTCCTATACGCAGTATTTT.